A single sample is the source of the 18 T cell receptor beta chains below, sequenced in a study of blood T cell repertoires in COVID-19. Here immunoSEQ multiplex PCR was the method, and the copy in TCRdb shows in-frame clones only, minus some. This sample yields nearly 200,000 clones, of which more than 65% are seen a single time; 6.5% to 9.5% belongs to the top ten. Sequencing input: PBMCs or T cells enriched from blood (not recorded which). The receptor set was obtained from a man aged 35 to 55 who had recovered from COVID-19.

The J gene is TRBJ1-5, the V gene TRBV5-5; 7 bases align to TRBD1. The CDR3 contains 14 residues. CDR1 is SGHKS and CDR2 is YYEKEE in the germline V gene (reference sequence). With 4 bases clipped from V and 11 bases from J, the junction kept 12 bases outside the gene matches. CDR3 bases: TGTGCCAGCAGCGGGAACCAGGGGGTCCAGACCCAGCATTTT. It is translated as CASSGNQGVQTQHF.

CDR3 region: CASCDRGNSPLHF. In DNA, the CDR3 is TGTGCCAGTTGTGACAGGGGTAATTCACCCCTCCACTTT. This rearrangement joins TRBV27 to TRBJ1-6, with 8 bases fitting TRBD1. The CDR3 runs 13 residues. Germline CDR1 and CDR2: MNHEY and SMNVEV (reference sequence). V lost 9 bases, J lost 6 bases, and 4 bases stayed unmatched.

This sequence joins TRBV4-3 and TRBJ1-1, with 7 bases matching TRBD1. This CDR3 region has 13 residues. The V segment lost 3 bases and the J segment 4 bases; nucleotides outside the gene matches: 2. Per the germline V gene, CDR1 is LGHNA and CDR2 is YSLEER. For the CDR3, the DNA is TGCGCCAGCAGCCAGACAGGGACCACTGAAGCTTTCTTT. Amino acids: CASSQTGTTEAFF.

V gene TRBV10-3 combines with J gene TRBJ1-1, with D tentatively TRBD1 (5 bases). The CDR3 extends over 14 amino acids. Trimming took off 10 bases at V and 1 base at J, with 16 bases between the two ends. CDR1 is ENHRY and CDR2 is SYGVKD in the germline V gene. For the CDR3, the DNA is TGTGCCACCCAAGGGGCGGGGGAGAACACTGAAGCTTTCTTT. The encoded protein is CATQGAGENTEAFF.

The gene calls are TRBV5-1 and TRBJ2-3; 10 nucleotides align to TRBD1. Trimming removed 4 bases from V and 3 bases from J; junction bases left unmatched: 11. This CDR3 contains 17 residues. Germline CDR1 and CDR2: SGHRS and YFSETQ. In DNA, the CDR3 is TGCGCCAGCAGCATTACCCGGGACAGGGGAGATACAGATACGCAGTATTTT. Its translation: CASSITRDRGDTDTQYF. Complete variable domain (other parts from reference TRBV5-1 and TRBJ2-3): KAGVTQTPRYLIKTRGQQVTLSCSPISGHRSVSWYQQTPGQGLQFLFEYFSETQRNKGNFPGRFSGRQFSNSRSEMNVSTLELGDSALYLCASSITRDRGDTDTQYFGPGTRLTVL.

The table lists this clone with a few counts. The chain is built from TRBV5-6 and TRBJ1-5, with D tentatively TRBD1 (6 bases). Germline assignment: CDR1 SGHDT and CDR2 YYEEEE. This CDR3 region has 18 residues. Trimming took 1 base from V and 5 from J, leaving 22 bases between them. The CDR3 reads CASSLSESLGGGYQPQHF. CDR3 in DNA: TGTGCCAGCAGCTTGTCTGAGAGCCTCGGGGGGGGCTATCAGCCCCAGCATTTT.

The gene calls are TRBV4-1 and TRBJ1-5; D may be TRBD1 (6 bases). Germline CDR1 and CDR2: MGHRA and YSYEKL. The CDR3 extends over 14 amino acids. V lost 4 bases and J lost 2, with 9 bases in between. For the CDR3, the DNA is TGCGCCAGCAGCCGCCGGACAGGCAATCAGCCCCAGCATTTT. Translating it yields CASSRRTGNQPQHF.

The chain recombines TRBV28 with TRBJ1-5; 9 bases are a match to TRBD1. V trimming: 3 bases; J trimming: 5 bases; junction bases outside the gene matches: 5. The CDR3 runs to 15 residues. Germline values: CDR1 MDHEN, CDR2 SYDVKM. The CDR3 loop reads CASSFWDRAHQPQHF. In DNA, the CDR3 is TGTGCCAGCAGTTTTTGGGACAGGGCGCATCAGCCCCAGCATTTT.

This clone was seen once. J is TRBJ1-1 and V is TRBV5-1; TRBD1 might be the D (5 bases). Germline CDR1 is SGHRS and CDR2 is YFSETQ. The V gene lost 4 bases and the J gene lost 4 bases, with 26 bases spanning the gap. The CDR3 is made up of 18 amino acids. CDR3 nucleotide sequence: TGCGCCAGCAGCCCATTCCCAATCTTGTCGGGGGTGAGCACTGAAGCTTTCTTT. Translation gives CASSPFPILSGVSTEAFF.

There are a few counts of this clone. CDR3 nucleotide sequence: TGTGCCAGTAGTATTTTACCAAATGGGGCCCGTGAGCAGTTCTTC. The encoded protein is CASSILPNGAREQFF. The chain recombines TRBV19 with TRBJ2-1, with D maybe TRBD1 (5 bases). Germline loops: CDR1 LNHDA, CDR2 SQIVND (reference sequence). This CDR3 contains 15 residues. Trimming pared 3 bases from V and 9 bases from J, leaving 18 bases between.

The chain uses TRBV7-6 and TRBJ2-7; 8 nucleotides match TRBD1. The J segment lost 6 bases and the V segment lost 6 bases, leaving 7 bases of the junction unmatched. Germline CDR1 reads SGHVS; CDR2 reads FNYEAQ. The CDR3 has 13 amino acids. The CDR3 DNA sequence: TGTGCCAGCAGGGGGCAGGGGGCTTCCGAGCAGTACTTC. It specifies CASRGQGASEQYF.

This clone was recorded a few times. The V call is TRBV4-1, the J call TRBJ1-5, with a weak D call TRBD1 (6 bases). The CDR3 loop spans 16 amino acids. Trimming left V 4 bases short and J 6 bases short, with 19 bases between. Germline values: CDR1 MGHRA, CDR2 YSYEKL. Here the CDR3 DNA reads TGCGCCAGCAGCCCCTTACAGGGTTCGGTGCGTCAGCCCCAGCATTTT. It is translated as CASSPLQGSVRQPQHF.

The rearrangement uses TRBV4-3 and TRBJ2-2; D not resolved. There are 16 residues in the CDR3. CDR1 and CDR2 from the germline V gene are LGHNA and YSLEER. Trimming stripped 0 bases from V and 0 bases from J, with 8 bases between. In DNA form, the CDR3 reads TGCGCCAGCAGCCAAGAGGTGCGTGCGAACACCGGGGAGCTGTTTTTT. Translated, it gives CASSQEVRANTGELFF.

V is TRBV18 and J is TRBJ2-1; 8 nucleotides align to TRBD2. V lost 3 bases and J lost 9; bases outside the gene matches: 16. The CDR3 has 17 residues. Germline CDR1 and CDR2: KGHSH and LQKENI. The CDR3 spells CASSPRTSGLLRSEQFF. Written as DNA, the CDR3 is TGTGCCAGCTCACCCAGAACTAGCGGACTATTACGGAGTGAGCAGTTCTTC.

The chain is built from TRBV11-1 and TRBJ2-7; 7 bases are shared with TRBD1. CDR1 and CDR2 from the germline V gene are SGHAT and FQDESV (reference sequence). This CDR3 spans 15 amino acids. Trimming removed 2 bases from V and 1 base from J; junction bases left unmatched: 5. In DNA form, the CDR3 reads TGTGCCAGCAGCTTATCCCGACAGGGTTCCTACGAGCAGTACTTC. It specifies CASSLSRQGSYEQYF.

This chain links TRBV7-2 with TRBJ2-3, with D unclear. V was clipped by 2 bases and J by 2 bases, with 8 bases between them. Looked up from germline, CDR1 is SGHTA and CDR2 is FQGNSA. There are 14 residues in the CDR3. In DNA, the CDR3 is TGTGCCAGCAGCTTAAGTAGTCCCACAGATACGCAGTATTTT. It yields the protein CASSLSSPTDTQYF.

The rearrangement joins TRBV5-8 to TRBJ1-1; 7 nucleotides line up with TRBD1. From germline, CDR1 is SGHTS and CDR2 YDEGEE. The V segment lost 0 bases and the J segment 1 base; nucleotides outside the gene matches: 9. The CDR3 runs to 17 residues. This chain's CDR3 is CASSLGRFGTANTEAFF. DNA for the CDR3: TGTGCCAGCAGCTTGGGAAGGTTTGGGACAGCGAACACTGAAGCTTTCTTT.

The chain links TRBV19 to TRBJ2-7; D may be TRBD2 (6 bases). The CDR3 loop spans 16 amino acids. Trimming removed 1 base from V and 1 base from J, with 14 bases in between. Germline CDR1 LNHDA, CDR2 SQIVND (reference sequence). The CDR3 DNA sequence: TGTGCCAGTAGTATAGTTACCGGGACTGGATCCTACGAGCAGTACTTC. Amino acid sequence: CASSIVTGTGSYEQYF.